This T cell receptor beta chain originates from a study of vaccination and CD4 T cells after COVID-19. Study information: The makeup of the convalescents was six males and four females, two of them Hispanic. Median time from second vaccine dose to sampling was roughly 76 days (14 to 241). Both day-14 and day-161-to-241 post-vaccine samples exist for three convalescent patients.

With V trimmed by 6 bases and J by 4 bases, 7 bases remained unmatched. Germline V CDR1 and CDR2: MNHNS, SASEGT. CDR3 length: 14 amino acids. Time point in this sample: late sampling 161 to 241 days after vaccination in three convalescent patients. Each CDR3 protein gets one entry after TCRdb re-called the PCR reads with MiXCR. The table records some 26,000 distinct CDR3 sequences, 45% to 65% of them present only once. The chain employs TRBV6-1 and TRBJ1-1; 8 bases line up with TRBD1. This specimen was CD4+ T cells from blood, taken about 7 months after SARS-CoV-2 vaccination. This receptor was taken from a human donor who had recovered from COVID-19. In DNA, the CDR3 is TGTGCCAGCAGGCCGCTTACAGGGGGCACTGAAGCTTTCTTT. Translating it yields CASRPLTGGTEAFF.